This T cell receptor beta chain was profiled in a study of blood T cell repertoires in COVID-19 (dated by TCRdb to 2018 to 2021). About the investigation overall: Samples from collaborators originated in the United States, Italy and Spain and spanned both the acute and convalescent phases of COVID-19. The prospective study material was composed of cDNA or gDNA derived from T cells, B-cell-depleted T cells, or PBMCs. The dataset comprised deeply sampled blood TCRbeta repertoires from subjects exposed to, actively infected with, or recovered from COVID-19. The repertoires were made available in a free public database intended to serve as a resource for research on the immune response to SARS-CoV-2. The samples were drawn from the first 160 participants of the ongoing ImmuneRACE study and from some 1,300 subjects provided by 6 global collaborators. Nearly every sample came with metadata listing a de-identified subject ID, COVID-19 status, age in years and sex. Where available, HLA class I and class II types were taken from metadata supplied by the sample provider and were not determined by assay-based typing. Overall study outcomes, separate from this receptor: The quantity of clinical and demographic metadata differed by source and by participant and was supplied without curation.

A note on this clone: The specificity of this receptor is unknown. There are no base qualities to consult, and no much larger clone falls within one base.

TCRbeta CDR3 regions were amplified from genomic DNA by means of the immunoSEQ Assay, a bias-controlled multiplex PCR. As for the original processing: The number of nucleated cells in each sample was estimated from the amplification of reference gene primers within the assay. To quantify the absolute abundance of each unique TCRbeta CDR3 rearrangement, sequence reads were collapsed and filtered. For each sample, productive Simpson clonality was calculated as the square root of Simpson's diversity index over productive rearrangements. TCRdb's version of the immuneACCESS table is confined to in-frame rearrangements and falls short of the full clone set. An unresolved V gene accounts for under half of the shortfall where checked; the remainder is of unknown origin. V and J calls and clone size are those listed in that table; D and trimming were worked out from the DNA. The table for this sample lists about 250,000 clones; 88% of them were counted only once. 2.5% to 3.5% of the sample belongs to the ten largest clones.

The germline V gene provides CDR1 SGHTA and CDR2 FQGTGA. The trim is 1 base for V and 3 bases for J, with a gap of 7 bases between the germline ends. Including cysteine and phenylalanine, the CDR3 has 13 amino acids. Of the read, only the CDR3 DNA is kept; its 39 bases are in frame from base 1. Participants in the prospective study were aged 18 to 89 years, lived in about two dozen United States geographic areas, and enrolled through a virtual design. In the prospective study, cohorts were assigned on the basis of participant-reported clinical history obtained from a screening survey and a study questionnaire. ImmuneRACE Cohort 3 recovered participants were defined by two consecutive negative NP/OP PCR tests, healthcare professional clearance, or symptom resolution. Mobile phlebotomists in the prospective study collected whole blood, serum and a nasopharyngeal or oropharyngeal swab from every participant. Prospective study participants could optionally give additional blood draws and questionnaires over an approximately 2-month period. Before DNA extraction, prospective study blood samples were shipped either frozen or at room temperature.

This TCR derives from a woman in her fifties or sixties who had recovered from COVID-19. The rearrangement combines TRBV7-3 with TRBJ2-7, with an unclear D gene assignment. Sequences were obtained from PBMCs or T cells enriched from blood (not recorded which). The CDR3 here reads CASSLSSDYEQYF. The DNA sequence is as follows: TGTGCCAGCAGCTTAAGCAGTGACTACGAGCAGTACTTC.